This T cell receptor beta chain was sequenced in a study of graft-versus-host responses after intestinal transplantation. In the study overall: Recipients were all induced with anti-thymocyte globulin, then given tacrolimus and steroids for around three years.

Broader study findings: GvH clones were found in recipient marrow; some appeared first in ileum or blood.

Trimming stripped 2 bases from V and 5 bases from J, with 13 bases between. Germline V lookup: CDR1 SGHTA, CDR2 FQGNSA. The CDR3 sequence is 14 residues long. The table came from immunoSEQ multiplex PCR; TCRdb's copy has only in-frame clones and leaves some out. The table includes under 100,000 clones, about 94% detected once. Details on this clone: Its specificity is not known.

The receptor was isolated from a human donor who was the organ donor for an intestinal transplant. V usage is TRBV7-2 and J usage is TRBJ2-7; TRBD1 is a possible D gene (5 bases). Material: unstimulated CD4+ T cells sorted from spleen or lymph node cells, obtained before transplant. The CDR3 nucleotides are TGTGCCAGCAGCTTAAGCGCGACAGTTCACGAGCAGTACTTC. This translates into CASSLSATVHEQYF.